Following are 30 T cell receptor beta chains from one sample sequenced in a study of blood T cell repertoires in COVID-19. Measured with immunoSEQ multiplex PCR; TCRdb has only the in-frame clones, and not every one. The sample carries tens of thousands of clones, about four fifths recorded once. Sequencing was performed on peripheral blood. These receptors came from a woman aged 55-69 years with acute or convalescent COVID-19.

The genes are TRBV27 and TRBJ2-2; D gene ambiguous. The CDR3 has 12 residues. Trimming pared 3 bases from V and 7 bases from J, leaving 6 bases between. Germline CDR1 is MNHEY and CDR2 is SMNVEV (reference sequence). CDR3 in amino acids: CASSFAVGELFF. In nucleotides, the CDR3 is TGTGCCAGCAGTTTCGCGGTCGGGGAGCTGTTTTTT.

This rearrangement joins TRBV7-2 to TRBJ1-2; no definite D call. V gave up 3 bases and J gave up 6 bases, with 11 bases separating them. The CDR3 is made up of 13 amino acids. Germline V gene data show CDR1 as SGHTA and CDR2 as FQGNSA. The CDR3 region has the DNA TGTGCCAGCAGCTTGGTGTCCCGGGATGGCTACACCTTC. Amino acids: CASSLVSRDGYTF. Together with reference TRBV7-2 and TRBJ1-2, the CDR3 gives the full variable domain: GAGVSQSPSNKVTEKGKDVELRCDPISGHTALYWYRQSLGQGLEFLIYFQGNSAPDKSGLPSDRFSAERTGGSVSTLTIQRTQQEDSAVYLCASSLVSRDGYTFGSGTRLTVV.

This clone was seen more than once but under ten times. This chain connects TRBV4-2 to TRBJ1-2, with TRBD1 as a possible D gene (6 bases). V was clipped by 5 bases and J by 5 bases, with 15 bases between them. The length of the CDR3 is 14 residues. Germline V gene lookup returns CDR1 LGHNA and CDR2 YNFKEQ. CDR3 sequence reads: CASSDGTRGYGYTF. CDR3 DNA: TGTGCCAGCAGCGACGGAACCAGGGGTTATGGCTACACCTTC.

The rearrangement joins TRBV15 to TRBJ2-2, with D tentatively TRBD1 (5 bases). The V and J ends lost 3 bases and 5 bases respectively, with 10 bases between them. Germline CDR1 reads LNHNV; CDR2 reads YYDKDF (reference sequence). This CDR3 is built from 14 residues. The CDR3 loop is CATSSKRGTGELFF. The CDR3 nucleotides read TGTGCCACCAGCAGTAAAAGGGGAACCGGGGAGCTGTTTTTT.

V is TRBV18 and J is TRBJ2-1; 10 nucleotides agree with TRBD2. CDR1 is KGHSH, CDR2 LQKENI, per germline. V was pared by 1 base and J by 4 bases, with 1 base of the junction left unmatched. This CDR3 spans 15 amino acids. CDR3 in DNA: TGTGCCAGCTCACCACTAGCGGGAGGTTACAATGAGCAGTTCTTC. Protein product: CASSPLAGGYNEQFF.

The chain couples TRBV5-8 to TRBJ1-1, with 7 positions matching TRBD1. CDR1 is SGHTS, CDR2 YDEGEE, per germline. The ends lost 4 bases at V and 4 bases at J; junction bases unmatched: 7. The CDR3 has 14 amino acids. DNA for the CDR3: TGTGCCAGCAGCCATGATAGGGGGCGCACTGAAGCTTTCTTT. Translation gives CASSHDRGRTEAFF.

The V gene is TRBV14, the J gene TRBJ1-4, with 10 bases identical to TRBD1. CDR3 length: 18 amino acids. Germline assignment: CDR1 SGHDN and CDR2 FVKESK. Losses at the gene ends were 3 bases for V and 7 bases for J; bases not matched to a gene: 14. CDR3 sequence (DNA): TGTGCCAGCAGCCAGCATTCTGCGGGACAGGGGCGAATTGAAAAACTGTTTTTT. It is translated as CASSQHSAGQGRIEKLFF.

The chain joins TRBV30 to TRBJ2-1, with 11 bases aligning to TRBD1. The V gene end was trimmed by 2 bases and the J gene end by 6 bases; junction bases not matched to a gene: 3. Germline V CDR1 and CDR2: GTSNPN, SVGIG (reference sequence). The CDR3 sequence is 14 residues long. The CDR3 region has the DNA TGTGCCTGGAGTTCCGGACAGGGGGCCAATGAGCAGTTCTTC. Protein sequence: CAWSSGQGANEQFF.

The chain is built from TRBV6-5 and TRBJ2-7, with D possibly being TRBD2 (5 bases). This CDR3 contains 14 residues. CDR1 is MNHEY and CDR2 is SVGAGI in the germline V gene. Trimming pared 0 bases from V and 0 bases from J, leaving 6 bases between. The chain's CDR3 is CASSYSSVSYEQYF. DNA for the CDR3: TGTGCCAGCAGTTACTCTAGCGTCTCCTACGAGCAGTACTTC.

The rearrangement links TRBV5-5 to TRBJ2-1; a possible D gene is TRBD1 (5 bases). Germline loops: CDR1 SGHKS, CDR2 YYEKEE (reference sequence). V was clipped by 2 bases and J by 1 base, with 13 bases between them. CDR3 size: 16 residues. CDR3 in DNA: TGTGCCAGCAGCTTCCCCTCTGCAGGGTCCTACAATGAGCAGTTCTTC. It encodes CASSFPSAGSYNEQFF.

The chain recombines TRBV7-2 with TRBJ2-1, with 9 bases lining up with TRBD2. V dropped 0 bases and J dropped 5; count of bases not matched to a gene: 8. Germline lookup yields CDR1 SGHTA and CDR2 FQGNSA. CDR3 size: 17 residues. The CDR3 here is CASSLALASGVNNEQFF. Written as DNA, the CDR3 is TGTGCCAGCAGCTTAGCGCTGGCTAGCGGGGTAAACAATGAGCAGTTCTTC.

This clone was counted once. The chain uses TRBV6-5 and TRBJ1-3; D possibly corresponds to TRBD1 (5 bases). Trimming cost V 9 bases and J 2 bases, with 14 bases left between them. This CDR3 has 14 residues. The germline gives CDR1 MNHEY, CDR2 SVGAGI. The CDR3 reads CASAIDSAGNTIYF. CDR3 sequence (DNA): TGTGCCAGTGCTATCGACAGTGCTGGAAACACCATATATTTT.

The chain is built from TRBV10-2 and TRBJ2-2; TRBD2 matches 9 bases. The CDR3 length is 18 residues. Germline assignment: CDR1 WSHSY and CDR2 SAAADI. V shed 0 bases and J 3 bases; nucleotides not matched to a gene: 8. The CDR3 is CASSESVLAGGYTGELFF. Written as DNA, the CDR3 is TGCGCCAGCAGTGAGTCCGTACTTGCGGGAGGGTACACCGGGGAGCTGTTTTTT.

The chain links TRBV4-1 to TRBJ2-2; 10 nucleotides match TRBD2. The CDR3 sequence is 16 residues long. J gave up 4 bases and V 2 bases, and 4 bases lay outside the gene matches. Looked up from germline, CDR1 is MGHRA and CDR2 is YSYEKL. CDR3 sequence reads: CASSQLAGGLTGELFF. In DNA form, the CDR3 reads TGCGCCAGCAGCCAATTAGCGGGAGGCCTCACCGGGGAGCTGTTTTTT.

V gene TRBV24-1 combines with J gene TRBJ2-3; 13 bases map to TRBD2. V lost 3 bases, J lost 6 bases, and 8 bases stayed unmatched. The CDR3 contains 17 residues. CDR1 KGHDR and CDR2 SFDVKD come from the germline V gene. The CDR3 DNA sequence: TGTGCCACCAGTGATAGGACTAGCGGGAGTGTCGTTGATACGCAGTATTTT. It is translated as CATSDRTSGSVVDTQYF.

The table lists this clone with a few counts. J is TRBJ1-1 and V is TRBV2; D perhaps matches TRBD1 (5 bases). Looked up from germline, CDR1 is SNHLY and CDR2 is FYNNEI. This CDR3 contains 16 residues. With 7 bases removed from V and 0 bases from J, the gap between germline ends came to 18 bases. The CDR3 DNA reads TGTGCCAGCACAAGGGGCAGCATAAATTTGAACACTGAAGCTTTCTTT. Its translation is CASTRGSINLNTEAFF.

This chain joins TRBV28 and TRBJ1-3, with 7 bases identical to TRBD1. Germline lookup yields CDR1 MDHEN and CDR2 SYDVKM. The CDR3 consists of 17 residues. Trimming removed 7 bases from V and 4 bases from J; junction bases left unmatched: 16. The CDR3 sequence: CASTSTPGSGGGNTIYF. The CDR3 nucleotides read TGTGCCAGCACCTCTACCCCCGGATCAGGGGGGGGAAACACCATATATTTT.

The chain has TRBV7-8 and TRBJ2-3; D is possibly TRBD1 (5 bases). The germline V gene has CDR1 SGHVS and CDR2 FQNEAQ. CDR3 length: 15 residues. The ends were cut back, 3 bases at V and 2 bases at J, with 12 bases in the middle. CDR3 coding DNA: TGTGCCAGCAGCTTGGACACAGGCTTCACAGATACGCAGTATTTT. This codes for CASSLDTGFTDTQYF. Together with reference TRBV7-8 and TRBJ2-3, the CDR3 gives the full variable domain: GAGVSQSPRYKVAKRGQDVALRCDPISGHVSLFWYQQALGQGPEFLTYFQNEAQLDKSGLPSDRFFAERPEGSVSTLKIQRTQQEDSAVYLCASSLDTGFTDTQYFGPGTRLTVL.

The chain joins TRBV7-6 to TRBJ2-1, with D possibly TRBD1 on 5 matching bases. The V gene lost 3 bases and the J gene lost 6 bases, with 9 bases spanning the gap. Germline assignment: CDR1 SGHVS and CDR2 FNYEAQ. The CDR3 extends over 13 amino acids. CDR3 region: CASSFAGFNEQFF. The CDR3 DNA reads TGTGCCAGCAGCTTCGCAGGGTTCAATGAGCAGTTCTTC.

The chain couples TRBV19 to TRBJ1-2; D remains ambiguous. The CDR3 consists of 14 residues. Germline V lookup: CDR1 LNHDA, CDR2 SQIVND (reference sequence). The germline V and J ends were trimmed by 5 bases and 6 bases, with 16 bases remaining between them. The CDR3: CASSARNRGNGYTF. The CDR3, as DNA: TGTGCCAGTAGTGCCCGGAACCGGGGTAATGGCTACACCTTC.

The chain couples TRBV6-2 or TRBV6-3 to TRBJ1-5; TRBD1 agrees at 9 bases. The CDR3 sequence is 16 residues long. Germline trimming cut 5 bases from V and 2 bases from J; bases unmatched to any gene: 7. Germline CDR1 and CDR2: MNHEY and SVGEGT. The DNA of the CDR3 is TGTGCCAGCAGTCTCCTCCGGACAGGGGGCAATCAGCCCCAGCATTTT. Protein: CASSLLRTGGNQPQHF.

A few counts support this clone. The J gene is TRBJ1-2, the V gene TRBV12-3 or TRBV12-4; a weak D match, TRBD1 (6 bases). The CDR3 spans 13 residues. The germline V and J ends were trimmed by 6 bases and 6 bases, with 14 bases remaining between them. The CDR3 DNA reads TGTGCCAGCAGGTTCTTACAGGGAGATGGCTACACCTTC. Residues: CASRFLQGDGYTF.

In its sample, this clone was seen a few times. The V and J genes are TRBV30 and TRBJ2-1; 10 nucleotides match TRBD2. The trim removed 2 bases at V and 5 bases at J, leaving 9 bases unmatched. This CDR3 comprises 16 residues. Germline loops: CDR1 GTSNPN, CDR2 SVGIG (reference sequence). The CDR3 DNA follows: TGTGCCTGGAGTAAACTTCTAGCGGGAGCCAACAATGAGCAGTTCTTC. It codes for CAWSKLLAGANNEQFF. The variable domain in full, with the rest retrieved from reference TRBV30 and TRBJ2-1, is SQTIHQWPATLVQPVGSPLSLECTVEGTSNPNLYWYRQAAGRGLQLLFYSVGIGQISSEVPQNLSASRPQDRQFILSSKKLLLSDSGFYLCAWSKLLAGANNEQFFGPGTRLTVL.

V and J are TRBV6-5 and TRBJ2-4; D remains unclear. Germline CDR1 reads MNHEY; CDR2 reads SVGAGI. The CDR3 runs to 15 residues. Deletions cut 4 bases from V and 4 bases from J, with 14 bases between. The CDR3 nucleotides read TGTGCCAGCAGTTCCTCGACACAAATAAAAAACATTCAGTACTTC. This encodes CASSSSTQIKNIQYF.

The chain combines TRBV29-1 with TRBJ2-7; 7 nucleotides agree with TRBD1. Per germline, CDR1 SQVTM and CDR2 ANQGSEA. Germline trimming cut 6 bases from V and 3 bases from J; bases unmatched to any gene: 5. CDR3 length: 12 residues. CDR3 sequence: CSVAWTGYEQYF. Written as DNA, the CDR3 is TGCAGCGTAGCTTGGACAGGCTACGAGCAGTACTTC.

This rearrangement joins TRBV7-8 to TRBJ2-5; D call uncertain. Per the germline V gene, CDR1 is SGHVS and CDR2 is FQNEAQ. There are 17 residues in the CDR3. The V end lost 0 bases, the J end lost 3 bases, and 17 bases lay between the germline ends. The CDR3 region has the DNA TGTGCCAGCAGCTTAGCGCATTTAACTACCCGAAAAGAGACCCAGTACTTC. Its translation: CASSLAHLTTRKETQYF.

The rearrangement links TRBV6-6 to TRBJ2-7; TRBD2 matches at 10 bases. The length of the CDR3 is 16 residues. Germline V CDR1 and CDR2: MNHNY, SVGAGI (reference sequence). V was pared by 6 bases and J by 3 bases, with 11 bases of the junction left unmatched. This CDR3 reads CASRPPSSGGYYEQYF. CDR3 bases: TGTGCCAGCAGACCGCCATCTAGCGGGGGTTACTACGAGCAGTACTTC.

This rearrangement joins TRBV2 to TRBJ1-1, with TRBD1 matching 7 bases. The junction had 3 bases not matched to a gene; V was cut back by 8 bases and J by 0 bases. This CDR3 is 13 amino acids long. CDR1 is SNHLY and CDR2 is FYNNEI in the germline V gene. For the CDR3, the DNA is TGTGCCAGCGGGACAGACCTGAACACTGAAGCTTTCTTT. Amino acid sequence: CASGTDLNTEAFF.

The chain uses TRBV7-9 and TRBJ1-3, with D perhaps matching TRBD1 (5 bases). The V end was cut by 1 base, the J end by 0 bases, with 13 bases between. In germline, CDR1 is SEHNR, CDR2 FQNEAQ (reference sequence). The CDR3 is made up of 17 amino acids. In DNA form, the CDR3 reads TGTGCCAGCAGCTTAGGCACGGGGGTTTACTCTGGAAACACCATATATTTT. Translated, it gives CASSLGTGVYSGNTIYF.

This rearrangement joins TRBV28 to TRBJ1-6; 9 bases match TRBD1. The CDR3 is 17 residues long. The V segment lost 11 bases and the J segment 10 bases; nucleotides outside the gene matches: 21. Germline V gene data show CDR1 as MDHEN and CDR2 as SYDVKM. CDR3 bases: TGTGCCTCTTCAAATTTTAGATACAGGGGGCGGCGATCACCCCTCCACTTT. It codes for CASSNFRYRGRRSPLHF.